Listed here are 12 T cell receptor beta chains from one sample, sequenced in a study of vaccination effects on CD4 cells after COVID-19. Their antigens remain unidentified. After expansion with viral peptide pools in the ViraFEST assay, antigen-specific CD4+ T cells were sequenced. Around day 10 of culture, CD4+ T cells were separated out. According to the study, vaccine recipients showed no prior SARS-CoV-2 infection and negative nucleocapsid antibodies. Profiled with immunoSEQ multiplex PCR; TCRdb holds only in-frame clones, not every one. Of 20,000 or so clones listed, roughly 80% were seen once; the top ten hold 10%. The sample here was CD4+ T cells from PBMCs cultured with HCoV-NL63 spike peptides, taken before COVID-19 vaccination. These receptors all stem from a human donor who received a COVID-19 vaccine.

In its sample, this clone was seen a few times. The V gene is TRBV7-9, the J gene TRBJ2-3; D perhaps matches TRBD2 (5 bases). The germline V gene encodes CDR1 SEHNR and CDR2 FQNEAQ (reference sequence). Trimming stripped 5 bases from V and 1 base from J, with 13 bases between. This CDR3 comprises 15 residues. As DNA, the CDR3 is TGTGCCAGCAGCCTCGACTACTTCGGCACAGATACGCAGTATTTT. Its protein product is CASSLDYFGTDTQYF.

J is TRBJ2-3 and V is TRBV5-1; 8 positions agree with TRBD2. Germline V gene sequence: CDR1 SGHRS, CDR2 YFSETQ. This CDR3 has 16 amino acids. The V segment lost 3 bases and the J segment 1 base; nucleotides outside the gene matches: 7. CDR3 loop: CASSSDFSGGTDTQYF. CDR3 nucleotide sequence: TGCGCCAGCAGCTCAGATTTTAGCGGGGGCACAGATACGCAGTATTTT.

The rearrangement links TRBV5-1 to TRBJ2-5; TRBD1 agrees at 7 bases. Germline assignment: CDR1 SGHRS and CDR2 YFSETQ. The CDR3 spans 14 residues. With 3 bases clipped from V and 2 bases from J, the junction kept 4 bases outside the gene matches. The CDR3 coding sequence is TGCGCCAGCAGCTGGGACAGCGCTCAAGAGACCCAGTACTTC. Its protein is CASSWDSAQETQYF.

V usage is TRBV4-2 and J usage is TRBJ2-7; 9 nucleotides align to TRBD1. CDR3 length: 15 amino acids. Germline V gene lookup returns CDR1 LGHNA and CDR2 YNFKEQ. The V gene end was trimmed by 5 bases and the J gene end by 1 base; junction bases not matched to a gene: 6. The CDR3 nucleotides are TGTGCCAGCAGCACCCGACAGGGGGGGTCCTACGAGCAGTACTTC. As protein: CASSTRQGGSYEQYF.

The chain recombines TRBV6-4 with TRBJ2-3; TRBD1 or TRBD2 may be the D gene (5 bases each). Trimming stripped 4 bases from V and 1 base from J, with 12 bases between. Germline CDR1 is MRHNA and CDR2 is SNTAGT. The CDR3 spans 15 residues. Written as DNA, the CDR3 is TGTGCCAGCAGTGTTGGGGGAAAGCGCACAGATACGCAGTATTTT. It yields the protein CASSVGGKRTDTQYF.

The chain recombines TRBV2 with TRBJ2-3; 14 bases map to TRBD2. Unmatched junction bases numbered 2, after V lost 5 bases and J lost 4 bases. The CDR3 consists of 15 residues. Germline CDR1 and CDR2: SNHLY and FYNNEI. This CDR3 is CASSTGLAGADTQYF. Written as DNA, the CDR3 is TGTGCCAGCAGTACGGGACTAGCGGGAGCAGATACGCAGTATTTT. The whole variable domain, filled in from reference TRBV2 and TRBJ2-3, reads EPEVTQTPSHQVTQMGQEVILRCVPISNHLYFYWYRQILGQKVEFLVSFYNNEISEKSEIFDDQFSVERPDGSNFTLKIRSTKLEDSAMYFCASSTGLAGADTQYFGPGTRLTVL.

The rearrangement joins TRBV10-1 to TRBJ2-3, with 8 bases that match TRBD1. Germline V gene data show CDR1 as WNHNN and CDR2 as SYGVQD (reference sequence). V dropped 2 bases and J dropped 5; count of bases not matched to a gene: 15. The CDR3 consists of 18 residues. In nucleotides, the CDR3 is TGCGCCAGCAGTGAGACCCCGCCCGGGGCAGGGGGCAGAGATACGCAGTATTTT. Its translation is CASSETPPGAGGRDTQYF.

V gene TRBV11-2 combines with J gene TRBJ1-5; D gene uncertain. Trimming pared 5 bases from V and 2 bases from J, leaving 10 bases between. Germline V gene sequence: CDR1 SGHAT, CDR2 FQNNGV. CDR3 length: 14 amino acids. CDR3 DNA sequence: TGTGCCAGCAGCCTTGGAATTCGCAATCAGCCCCAGCATTTT. Encoded protein: CASSLGIRNQPQHF.

The V call is TRBV10-2, the J call TRBJ2-7, with 7 bases fitting TRBD1. Germline-derived CDR1 and CDR2 are WSHSY and SAAADI. The CDR3 sequence is 16 residues long. The V gene end was trimmed by 3 bases and the J gene end by 0 bases; junction bases not matched to a gene: 8. The CDR3 DNA follows: TGCGCCAGCAGTGATTCCGGGACAGTGAGCTCCTACGAGCAGTACTTC. It encodes CASSDSGTVSSYEQYF.

The chain joins TRBV6-5 to TRBJ2-1, with 10 bases aligning to TRBD1. Trimming removed 7 bases from V and 7 bases from J; junction bases left unmatched: 7. The CDR3 loop spans 14 amino acids. Germline loops: CDR1 MNHEY, CDR2 SVGAGI. CDR3 residues: CASTPTGGVNEQFF. DNA of the CDR3: TGTGCCAGCACCCCGACAGGGGGCGTAAATGAGCAGTTCTTC.

This clone was observed a handful of times. The chain is built from TRBV5-1 and TRBJ2-3; TRBD2 aligns across 10 bases. The CDR3 has 18 amino acids. J was trimmed by 2 bases and V by 0 bases; bases with no gene match: 9. Germline V lookup: CDR1 SGHRS, CDR2 YFSETQ. Here the CDR3 reads CASSLESGRAGDTDTQYF. In DNA, the CDR3 is TGCGCCAGCAGCTTGGAAAGCGGGAGGGCCGGGGACACAGATACGCAGTATTTT. The full variable domain, rest sourced from reference TRBV5-1 and TRBJ2-3, is KAGVTQTPRYLIKTRGQQVTLSCSPISGHRSVSWYQQTPGQGLQFLFEYFSETQRNKGNFPGRFSGRQFSNSRSEMNVSTLELGDSALYLCASSLESGRAGDTDTQYFGPGTRLTVL.

This chain joins TRBV29-1 and TRBJ2-3; tentatively, D is TRBD1 (5 bases). The V and J ends lost 3 bases and 6 bases respectively, with 13 bases between them. This CDR3 comprises 13 residues. Germline CDR1 reads SQVTM; CDR2 reads ANQGSEA. CDR3 sequence: CSVDRQGRDTQYF. The CDR3 nucleotides are TGCAGCGTTGATAGGCAGGGTCGGGATACGCAGTATTTT.